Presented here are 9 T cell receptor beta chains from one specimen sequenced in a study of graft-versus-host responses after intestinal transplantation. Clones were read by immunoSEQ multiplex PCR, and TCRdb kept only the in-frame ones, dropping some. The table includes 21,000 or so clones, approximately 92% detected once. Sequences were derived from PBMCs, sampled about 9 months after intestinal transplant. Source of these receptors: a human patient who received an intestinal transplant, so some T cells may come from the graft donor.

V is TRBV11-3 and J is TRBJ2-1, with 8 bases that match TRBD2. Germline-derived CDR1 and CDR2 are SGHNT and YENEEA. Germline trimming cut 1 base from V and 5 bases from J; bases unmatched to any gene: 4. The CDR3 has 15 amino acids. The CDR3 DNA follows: TGTGCCAGCAGCTTAGCGGGAGGGCCCCACAATGAGCAGTTCTTC. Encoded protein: CASSLAGGPHNEQFF. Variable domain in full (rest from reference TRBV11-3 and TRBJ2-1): EAGVVQSPRYKIIEKKQPVAFWCNPISGHNTLYWYLQNLGQGPELLIRYENEEAVDDSQLPKDRFSAERLKGVDSTLKIQPAELGDSAVYLCASSLAGGPHNEQFFGPGTRLTVL.

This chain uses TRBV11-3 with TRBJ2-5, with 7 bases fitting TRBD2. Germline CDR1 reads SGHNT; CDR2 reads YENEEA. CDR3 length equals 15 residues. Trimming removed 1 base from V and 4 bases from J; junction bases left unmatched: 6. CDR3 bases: TGTGCCAGCAGCTTAGGGGGGGGTCTAAGAGAGACCCAGTACTTC. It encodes CASSLGGGLRETQYF.

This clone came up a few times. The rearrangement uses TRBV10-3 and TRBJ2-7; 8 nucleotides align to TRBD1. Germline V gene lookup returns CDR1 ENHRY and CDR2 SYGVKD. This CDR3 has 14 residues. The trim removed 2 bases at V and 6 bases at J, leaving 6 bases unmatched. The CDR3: CAISERTGLSEQYF. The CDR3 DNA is TGTGCCATCAGTGAGAGGACAGGGCTGTCCGAGCAGTACTTC.

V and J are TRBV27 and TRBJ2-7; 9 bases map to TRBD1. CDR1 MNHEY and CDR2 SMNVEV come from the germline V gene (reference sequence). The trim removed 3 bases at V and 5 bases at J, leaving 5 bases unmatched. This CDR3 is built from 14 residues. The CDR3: CASSLPGQGNEQYF. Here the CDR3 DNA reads TGTGCCAGCAGTTTGCCGGGACAGGGAAACGAGCAGTACTTC.

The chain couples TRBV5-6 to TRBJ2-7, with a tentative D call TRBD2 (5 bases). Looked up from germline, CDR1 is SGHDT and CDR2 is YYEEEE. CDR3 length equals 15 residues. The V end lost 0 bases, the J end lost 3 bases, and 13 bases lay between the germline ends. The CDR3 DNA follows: TGTGCCAGCAGCTTGGACGGGAACACCCTCTACGAGCAGTACTTC. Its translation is CASSLDGNTLYEQYF. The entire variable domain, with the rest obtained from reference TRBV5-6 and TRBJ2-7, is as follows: DAGVTQSPTHLIKTRGQQVTLRCSPKSGHDTVSWYQQALGQGPQFIFQYYEEEERQRGNFPDRFSGHQFPNYSSELNVNALLLGDSALYLCASSLDGNTLYEQYFGPGTRLTVT.

This chain's CDR3 is CASSFSGRRDTEAFF. In DNA form, the CDR3 reads TGTGCCAGCAGCTTTTCGGGGCGCAGGGACACTGAAGCTTTCTTT. J is TRBJ1-1 and V is TRBV7-9, with D perhaps matching TRBD1 (5 bases). There are 15 residues in the CDR3. Deletions cut 3 bases from V and 3 bases from J, with 14 bases between. Germline CDR1 is SEHNR and CDR2 is FQNEAQ (reference sequence). Drawing the rest from reference TRBV7-9 and TRBJ1-1, the complete variable domain is DTGVSQNPRHKITKRGQNVTFRCDPISEHNRLYWYRQTLGQGPEFLTYFQNEAQLEKSRLLSDRFSAERPKGSFSTLEIQRTEQGDSAMYLCASSFSGRRDTEAFFGQGTRLTVV.

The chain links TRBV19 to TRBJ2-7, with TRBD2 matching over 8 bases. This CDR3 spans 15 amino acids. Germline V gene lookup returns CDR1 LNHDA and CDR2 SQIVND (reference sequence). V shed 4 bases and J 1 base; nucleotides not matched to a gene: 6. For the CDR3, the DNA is TGTGCCAGTAGTAGGACTAGCTTTCAGTCCTACGAGCAGTACTTC. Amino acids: CASSRTSFQSYEQYF.

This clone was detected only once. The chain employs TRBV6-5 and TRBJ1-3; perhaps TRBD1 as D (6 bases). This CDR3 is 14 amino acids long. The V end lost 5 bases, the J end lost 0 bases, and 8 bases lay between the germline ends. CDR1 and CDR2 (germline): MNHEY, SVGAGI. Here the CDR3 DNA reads TGTGCCAGCAGTCGGGACAACTCTGGAAACACCATATATTTT. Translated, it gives CASSRDNSGNTIYF.

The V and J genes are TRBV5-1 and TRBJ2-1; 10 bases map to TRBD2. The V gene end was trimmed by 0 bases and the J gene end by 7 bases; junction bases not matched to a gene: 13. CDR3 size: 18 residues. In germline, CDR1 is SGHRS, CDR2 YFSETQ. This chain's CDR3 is CASSLAGQPGLALNEQFF. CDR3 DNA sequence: TGCGCCAGCAGCTTGGCCGGACAGCCGGGACTAGCGCTGAATGAGCAGTTCTTC.